The sequence of this TCR beta chain was determined in a study of T cell repertoires in cytomegalovirus infection. About the study: CMV infection together with matching HLA type was indicated by public TCR beta signatures.

Using its own MiXCR run on the reads, TCRdb lists one record per CDR3 protein. The data show around 440,000 distinct CDR3 sequences, about 11% seen once. This clonotype was counted a few times. The antigen remains unidentified. The CDR3 is made up of 15 amino acids. From germline, CDR1 is ENHRY and CDR2 SYGVKD. Between the trimmed V and J ends, which lost 2 bases and 6 bases, there was a span of 14 bases. Study-wide results and caveats: CMV-specific HLA-C-restricted TCR beta clonotypes dominated the ex vivo response.

Sequenced input: PBMCs. This sequence joins TRBV10-3 and TRBJ2-1, with D unresolved. The receptor comes from a human donor in good health (CMV status not recorded). Some clones in this sample may be carry-over from other donors' samples. The CDR3 spells CAISELDGSSNEQFF. The CDR3 DNA follows: TGTGCCATCAGTGAGCTGGACGGATCGTCCAATGAGCAGTTCTTC.